The sample holds many counts of the clone carrying this T cell receptor (beta chain). V was clipped by 3 bases and J by 0 bases, with 9 bases between them. This CDR3 comprises 14 residues. The germline V gene encodes CDR1 LGHDT and CDR2 YNNKEL (reference sequence). These data come from a study of low-dose radiotherapy and immunotherapy resistance in tumors. The sample's time point: before trial treatment. Primers targeting TRAV and TRBV primed first-strand cDNA, covering alpha and beta chains. The authors amplified TCRs for approximately 18 PCR cycles with a constant-region primer and a V-primer adapter. Each CDR3 protein is one row after TCRdb ran MiXCR on the reads. The table lists over 55,000 distinct CDR3 sequences, less than 35% of them singletons.

The chain carries TRBV3-1 and TRBJ2-7, with D unresolved. The clonotype originates from a female donor with ovarian cancer. The material was PBMCs, obtained before treatment. The CDR3 DNA reads TGTGCCAGCAGCCATCCCATTTCCTCCTACGAGCAGTACTTC. It encodes CASSHPISSYEQYF.